The 9 T cell receptor beta chains reported below all come from one sample, sequenced in a study of vaccination and CD4 T cells after COVID-19. No antigens are known for them. Treatment specified: roughly 10-day PBMC culture with coronavirus spike peptide pools or control peptides (ViraFEST assay). Cultured CD4+ T cell DNA was sequenced using the Oncomine TCR Beta short-read assay. TCRdb called the PCR reads again in MiXCR, with one record for every CDR3 protein. The sample lists several thousand distinct CDR3 sequences; more than 55% were seen once. The sequencing input was CD4+ T cells from blood, cultured in vitro. These receptors all stem from a human donor who had recovered from COVID-19.

This chain links TRBV20-1 with TRBJ2-3; D is possibly TRBD1 (5 bases). V was trimmed by 3 bases and J by 0 bases, leaving 10 bases between them. CDR1 and CDR2 (germline): DFQATT, SNEGSKA (reference sequence). The CDR3 is made up of 14 amino acids. The DNA for the CDR3 is TGCAGTGCTAGCGGACACCGCAGCACAGATACGCAGTATTTT. It encodes CSASGHRSTDTQYF.

The chain is built from TRBV9 and TRBJ1-2; D might be TRBD1 (5 bases). V was trimmed by 4 bases and J by 9 bases, leaving 25 bases between them. Germline lookup yields CDR1 SGDLS and CDR2 YYNGEE. The CDR3 is made up of 16 amino acids. The CDR3 region is CASSPDAGAGKDSYTF. Here the CDR3 DNA reads TGTGCCAGCAGCCCGGACGCCGGAGCAGGGAAGGACAGCTACACCTTC.

V gene TRBV11-2 combines with J gene TRBJ1-1; D is undetermined. The CDR3 sequence is 14 residues long. The ends were cut back, 2 bases at V and 10 bases at J, with 17 bases in the middle. Germline V gives CDR1 SGHAT, CDR2 FQNNGV. CDR3 sequence: CASSLSRVPVGAFF. The CDR3 nucleotides are TGTGCCAGCAGCTTATCGCGGGTACCGGTGGGAGCTTTCTTT.

The rearrangement uses TRBV6-1 and TRBJ1-3, with a weak D call TRBD1 (6 bases). Germline V gene lookup returns CDR1 MNHNS and CDR2 SASEGT. The CDR3 totals 14 residues. The V gene lost 8 bases and the J gene lost 6 bases, with 17 bases spanning the gap. The CDR3 here is CASGGDIFENTIYF. CDR3 in DNA: TGTGCCAGCGGAGGGGACATTTTCGAAAACACCATATATTTT.

This clonotype is deemed medium-sized. The chain is built from TRBV12-3 or TRBV12-4 and TRBJ1-6, with D perhaps matching TRBD1 (5 bases). V lost 3 bases and J lost 7, with 10 bases in between. The CDR3 runs 14 residues. This chain's CDR3 is CASSFTGLNSPLHF. CDR3 nucleotide sequence: TGTGCCAGCAGTTTTACAGGCTTGAATTCACCCCTCCACTTT.

The chain employs TRBV20-1 and TRBJ1-3, with TRBD1 identical over 9 bases. Looked up from germline, CDR1 is DFQATT and CDR2 is SNEGSKA (reference sequence). The CDR3 covers 16 residues. Trimming removed 5 bases from V and 0 bases from J; junction bases left unmatched: 8. CDR3 nucleotides: TGCAGTGCTCGGCCGGGACAGGGCGCCTCTGGAAACACCATATATTTT. It is translated as CSARPGQGASGNTIYF.

The CDR3 DNA follows: TGCAGTGCTCAATTGTTCAGGGGACTTCTCAGTGGCTACACCTTC. This gives the protein CSAQLFRGLLSGYTF. The chain joins TRBV20-1 to TRBJ1-2; tentative D call: TRBD1 (6 bases). V shed 5 bases and J shed 7 bases, with 23 bases lying between them. CDR3 length: 15 residues. Germline values: CDR1 DFQATT, CDR2 SNEGSKA (reference sequence).

This clonotype was found a few times. This chain's CDR3 is CSARSVAGEAQYF. The DNA of the CDR3 is TGCAGTGCTAGAAGTGTGGCGGGGGAAGCCCAGTACTTC. This sequence joins TRBV20-1 and TRBJ2-5, with TRBD2 identical over 7 bases. Germline V gene data show CDR1 as DFQATT and CDR2 as SNEGSKA (reference sequence). Trimming took 2 bases from V and 9 from J; bases not matched to a gene: 9. The CDR3 length is 13 residues.

This clonotype was counted a few times. The chain employs TRBV6-1 and TRBJ1-5; D gene uncertain. Trimming removed 7 bases from V and 4 bases from J, with 17 bases in between. Germline V gene lookup returns CDR1 MNHNS and CDR2 SASEGT. The CDR3 sequence is 15 residues long. In DNA form, the CDR3 reads TGTGCCAGCAAGAATCCAGCGGGTACGAATCAGCCCCAGCATTTT. This gives the protein CASKNPAGTNQPQHF.